A single sample is the source of the 5 T cell receptor beta chains below, sequenced in a study of shared clonotypes between healthy human individuals. TCRdb's copy holds only in-frame clones and misses some; the assay was immunoSEQ multiplex PCR. The table shows about 1.5 million clones, with under 99% occurring only once. The sequenced sample was naive CD4+ T cells sorted from blood. Sample subset: CD45RA+ positively selected. These receptors were collected from a man under 40 in good health.

The CDR3 protein is CATSRAPIQGAGNQPQHF. The CDR3 DNA reads TGTGCCACCAGCAGAGCCCCCATACAGGGGGCGGGCAATCAGCCCCAGCATTTT. The V and J genes are TRBV15 and TRBJ1-5; 9 nucleotides match TRBD1. The CDR3 extends over 18 amino acids. Trimming removed 1 base from V and 2 bases from J; junction bases left unmatched: 9. CDR1 and CDR2 from the germline V gene are LNHNV and YYDKDF (reference sequence).

The J gene is TRBJ2-1, the V gene TRBV6-5, with D unresolved. The germline CDR1 and CDR2 sequences are MNHEY and SVGAGI. Trimming left V 0 bases short and J 9 bases short, with 12 bases between. The CDR3 length is 14 residues. The CDR3 DNA follows: TGTGCCAGCAGTTACTCGACACCCCTAGGTGAGCAGTTCTTC. This encodes CASSYSTPLGEQFF.

This chain's CDR3 is CASSLQRASGTDTQYF. CDR3 nucleotide sequence: TGTGCCAGCAGCTTACAAAGAGCTAGCGGCACAGATACGCAGTATTTT. The chain couples TRBV11-2 to TRBJ2-3, with a weak D call TRBD2 (6 bases). The CDR3 sequence is 16 residues long. CDR1 is SGHAT and CDR2 is FQNNGV in the germline V gene. The ends were cut back, 2 bases at V and 1 base at J, with 13 bases in the middle.

V usage is TRBV4-1 and J usage is TRBJ2-1, with 9 bases aligning to TRBD1. Germline V lookup: CDR1 MGHRA, CDR2 YSYEKL. The ends lost 4 bases at V and 2 bases at J; junction bases unmatched: 3. This CDR3 region has 15 residues. As DNA, the CDR3 is TGCGCCAGCAGCCCACAGGGGGCGGCCTACAATGAGCAGTTCTTC. Its translation is CASSPQGAAYNEQFF.

The chain uses TRBV7-2 and TRBJ2-7; possibly TRBD1 for D (6 bases). Germline V gives CDR1 SGHTA, CDR2 FQGNSA. The CDR3 spans 12 residues. V was clipped by 5 bases and J by 6 bases, with 11 bases between them. Written as DNA, the CDR3 is TGTGCCAGCAGCGTAGACAGGCTCGAGCAGTACTTC. Residues: CASSVDRLEQYF. The full variable domain, completed using reference TRBV7-2 and TRBJ2-7, is GAGVSQSPSNKVTEKGKDVELRCDPISGHTALYWYRQSLGQGLEFLIYFQGNSAPDKSGLPSDRFSAERTGGSVSTLTIQRTQQEDSAVYLCASSVDRLEQYFGPGTRLTVT.